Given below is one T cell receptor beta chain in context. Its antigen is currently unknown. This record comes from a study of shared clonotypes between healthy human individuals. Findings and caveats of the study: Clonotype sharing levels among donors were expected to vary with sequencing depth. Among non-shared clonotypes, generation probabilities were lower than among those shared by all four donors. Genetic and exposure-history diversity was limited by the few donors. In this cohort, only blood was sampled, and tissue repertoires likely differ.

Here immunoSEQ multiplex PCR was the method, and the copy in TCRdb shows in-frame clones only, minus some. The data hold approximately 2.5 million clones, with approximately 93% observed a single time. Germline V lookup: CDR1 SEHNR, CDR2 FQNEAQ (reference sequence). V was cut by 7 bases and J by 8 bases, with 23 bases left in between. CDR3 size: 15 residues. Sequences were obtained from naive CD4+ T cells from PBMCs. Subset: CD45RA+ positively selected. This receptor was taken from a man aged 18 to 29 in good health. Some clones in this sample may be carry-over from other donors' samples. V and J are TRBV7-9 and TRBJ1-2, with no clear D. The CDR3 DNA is TGTGCCAGCATGTCCCCCTGGACCACCAAGGGAGGCTACACCTTC. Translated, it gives CASMSPWTTKGGYTF.